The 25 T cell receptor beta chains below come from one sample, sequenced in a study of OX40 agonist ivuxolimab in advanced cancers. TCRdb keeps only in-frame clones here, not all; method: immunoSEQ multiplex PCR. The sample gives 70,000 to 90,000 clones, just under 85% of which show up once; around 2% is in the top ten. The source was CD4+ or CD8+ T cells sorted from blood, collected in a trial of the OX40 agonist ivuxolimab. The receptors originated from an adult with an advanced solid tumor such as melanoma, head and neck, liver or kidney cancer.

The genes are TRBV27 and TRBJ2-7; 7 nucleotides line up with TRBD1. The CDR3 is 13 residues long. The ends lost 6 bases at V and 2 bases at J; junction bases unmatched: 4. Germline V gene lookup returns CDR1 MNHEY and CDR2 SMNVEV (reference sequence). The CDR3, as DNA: TGTGCCAGCAGAAAGACAGGGACCTACGAGCAGTACTTC. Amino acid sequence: CASRKTGTYEQYF.

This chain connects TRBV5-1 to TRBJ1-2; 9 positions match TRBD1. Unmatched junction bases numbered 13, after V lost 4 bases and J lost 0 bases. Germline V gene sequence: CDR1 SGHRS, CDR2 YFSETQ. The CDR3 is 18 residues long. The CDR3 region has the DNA TGCGCCAGCAGCCGCGCTGGGACAGGGTCCCAAGCTAACTATGGCTACACCTTC. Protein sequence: CASSRAGTGSQANYGYTF.

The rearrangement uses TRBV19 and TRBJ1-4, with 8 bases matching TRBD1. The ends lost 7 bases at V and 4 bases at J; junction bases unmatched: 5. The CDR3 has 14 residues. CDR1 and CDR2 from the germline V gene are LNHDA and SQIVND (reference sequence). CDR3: CASTDRGRNEKLFF. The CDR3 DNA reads TGTGCCAGTACAGACAGGGGACGTAATGAAAAACTGTTTTTT.

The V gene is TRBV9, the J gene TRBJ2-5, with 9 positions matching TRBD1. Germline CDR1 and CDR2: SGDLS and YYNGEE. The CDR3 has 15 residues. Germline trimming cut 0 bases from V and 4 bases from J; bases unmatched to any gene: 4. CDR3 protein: CASSVAGTGIETQYF. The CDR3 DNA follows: TGTGCCAGCAGCGTAGCCGGGACAGGGATAGAGACCCAGTACTTC.

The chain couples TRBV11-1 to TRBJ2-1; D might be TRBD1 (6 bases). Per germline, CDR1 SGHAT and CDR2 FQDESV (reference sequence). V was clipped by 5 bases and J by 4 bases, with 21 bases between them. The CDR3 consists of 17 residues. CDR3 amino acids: CASSPAPGHKSYNEQFF. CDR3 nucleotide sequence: TGTGCCAGCAGCCCCGCCCCGGGACATAAAAGTTACAATGAGCAGTTCTTC.

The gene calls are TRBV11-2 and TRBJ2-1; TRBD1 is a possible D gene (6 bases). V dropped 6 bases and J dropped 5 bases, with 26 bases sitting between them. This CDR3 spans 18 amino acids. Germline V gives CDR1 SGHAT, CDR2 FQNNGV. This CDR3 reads CASRQQGPGWAGHNEQFF. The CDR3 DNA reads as TGTGCCAGCAGACAACAGGGCCCTGGATGGGCGGGCCACAATGAGCAGTTCTTC. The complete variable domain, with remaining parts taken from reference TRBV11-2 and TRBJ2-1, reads EAGVAQSPRYKIIEKRQSVAFWCNPISGHATLYWYQQILGQGPKLLIQFQNNGVVDDSQLPKDRFSAERLKGVDSTLKIQPAKLEDSAVYLCASRQQGPGWAGHNEQFFGPGTRLTVL.

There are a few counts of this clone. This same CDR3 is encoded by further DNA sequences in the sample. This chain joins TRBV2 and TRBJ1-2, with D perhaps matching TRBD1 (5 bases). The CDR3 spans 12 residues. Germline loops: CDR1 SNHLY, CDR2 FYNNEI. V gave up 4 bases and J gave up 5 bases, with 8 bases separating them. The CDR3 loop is CASSGDSYGYTF. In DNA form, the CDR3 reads TGTGCCAGCAGTGGTGACAGTTATGGCTACACCTTC.

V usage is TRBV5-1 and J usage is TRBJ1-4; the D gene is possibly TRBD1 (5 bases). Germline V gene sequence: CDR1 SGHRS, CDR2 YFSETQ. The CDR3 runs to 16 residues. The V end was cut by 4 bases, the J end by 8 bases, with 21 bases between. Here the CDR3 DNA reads TGCGCCAGCAGCCTCGACCCCCGGGGCTGGAAAGAAAAACTGTTTTTT. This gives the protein CASSLDPRGWKEKLFF.

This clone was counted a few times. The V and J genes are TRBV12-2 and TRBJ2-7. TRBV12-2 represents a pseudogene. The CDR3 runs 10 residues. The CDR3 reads CASTGRGQYF. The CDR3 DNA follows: TGTGCAAGTACGGGCAGAGGGCAGTACTTC.

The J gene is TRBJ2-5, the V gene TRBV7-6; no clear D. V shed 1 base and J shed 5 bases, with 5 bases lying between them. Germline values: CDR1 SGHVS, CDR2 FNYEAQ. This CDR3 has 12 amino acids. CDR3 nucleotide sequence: TGTGCCAGCAGCTTAGGCGAGGAGACCCAGTACTTC. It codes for CASSLGEETQYF.

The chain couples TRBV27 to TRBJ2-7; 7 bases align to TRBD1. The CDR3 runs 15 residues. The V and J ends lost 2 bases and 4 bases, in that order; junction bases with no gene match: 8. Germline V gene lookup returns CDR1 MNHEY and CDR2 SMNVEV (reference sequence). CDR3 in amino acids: CASSLVRGRGYEQYF. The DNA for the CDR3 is TGTGCCAGCAGTTTAGTGAGGGGGCGAGGATACGAGCAGTACTTC.

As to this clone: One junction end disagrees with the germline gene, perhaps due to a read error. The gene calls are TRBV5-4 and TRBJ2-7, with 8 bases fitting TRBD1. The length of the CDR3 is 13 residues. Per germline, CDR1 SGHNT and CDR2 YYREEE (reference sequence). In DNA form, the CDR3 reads TGTGCCAGCACCTTGACAGGGGCGGACGAGCAGTACTTC. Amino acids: CASTLTGADEQYF.

In DNA form, the CDR3 reads TGTGCCAGCAGCCAGACTAACTATGGCTACACCTTC. This translates into CASSQTNYGYTF. The chain carries TRBV14 and TRBJ1-2, with no clear D. Looked up from germline, CDR1 is SGHDN and CDR2 is FVKESK. Trimming took off 3 bases at V and 0 bases at J, with 2 bases between the two ends. The CDR3 spans 12 residues.

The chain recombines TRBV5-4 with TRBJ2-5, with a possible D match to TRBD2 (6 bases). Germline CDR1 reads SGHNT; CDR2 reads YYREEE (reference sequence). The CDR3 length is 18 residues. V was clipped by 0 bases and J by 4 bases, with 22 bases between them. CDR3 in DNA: TGTGCCAGCAGCTTGGGTGTAGCCGCGGGAAGTTGGGGAGAGACCCAGTACTTC. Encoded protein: CASSLGVAAGSWGETQYF.

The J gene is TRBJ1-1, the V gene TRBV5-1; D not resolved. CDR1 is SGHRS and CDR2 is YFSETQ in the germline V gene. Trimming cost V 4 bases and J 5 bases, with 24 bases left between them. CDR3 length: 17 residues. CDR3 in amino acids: CASSRVAGHVARTEAFF. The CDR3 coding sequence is TGCGCCAGCAGCCGCGTAGCAGGCCACGTTGCAAGGACTGAAGCTTTCTTT.

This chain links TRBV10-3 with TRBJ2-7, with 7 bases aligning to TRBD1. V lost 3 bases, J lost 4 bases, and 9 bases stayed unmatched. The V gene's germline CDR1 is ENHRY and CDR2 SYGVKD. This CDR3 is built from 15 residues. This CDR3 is CAISDRDRAIYEQYF. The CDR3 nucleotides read TGTGCCATCAGTGACCGCGACAGGGCGATATACGAGCAGTACTTC.

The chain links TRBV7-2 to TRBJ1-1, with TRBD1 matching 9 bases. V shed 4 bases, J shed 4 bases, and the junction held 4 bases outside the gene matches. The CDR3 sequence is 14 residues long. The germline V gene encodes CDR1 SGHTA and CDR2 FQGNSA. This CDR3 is CASSSVGQGTEAFF. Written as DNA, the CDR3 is TGTGCCAGCAGCTCGGTGGGACAGGGCACTGAAGCTTTCTTT.

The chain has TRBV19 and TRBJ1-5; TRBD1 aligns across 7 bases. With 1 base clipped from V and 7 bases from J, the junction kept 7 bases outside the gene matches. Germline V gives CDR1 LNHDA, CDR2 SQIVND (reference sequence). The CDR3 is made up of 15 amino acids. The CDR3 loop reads CASSIVPGGTQPQHF. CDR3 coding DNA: TGTGCCAGTAGTATAGTCCCAGGGGGGACACAGCCCCAGCATTTT.

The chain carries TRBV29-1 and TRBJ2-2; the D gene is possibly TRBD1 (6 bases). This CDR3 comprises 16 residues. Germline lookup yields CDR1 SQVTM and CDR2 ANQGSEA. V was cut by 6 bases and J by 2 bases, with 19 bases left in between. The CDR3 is CSVMTGTSSNTGELFF. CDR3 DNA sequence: TGCAGCGTGATGACAGGAACAAGTTCAAACACCGGGGAGCTGTTTTTT.

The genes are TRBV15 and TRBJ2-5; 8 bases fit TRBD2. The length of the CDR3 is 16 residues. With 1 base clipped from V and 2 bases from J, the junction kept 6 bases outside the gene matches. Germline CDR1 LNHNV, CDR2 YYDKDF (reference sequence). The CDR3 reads CATSRVVGLAQETQYF. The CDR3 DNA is TGTGCCACCAGCAGAGTAGTAGGACTAGCACAAGAGACCCAGTACTTC.

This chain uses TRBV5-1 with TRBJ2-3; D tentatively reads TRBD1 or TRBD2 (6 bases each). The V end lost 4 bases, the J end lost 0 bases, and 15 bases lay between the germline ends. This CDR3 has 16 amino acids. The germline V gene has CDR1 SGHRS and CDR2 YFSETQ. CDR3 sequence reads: CASSVQGLTSTDTQYF. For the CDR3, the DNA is TGCGCCAGCAGCGTACAGGGACTGACTAGCACAGATACGCAGTATTTT.

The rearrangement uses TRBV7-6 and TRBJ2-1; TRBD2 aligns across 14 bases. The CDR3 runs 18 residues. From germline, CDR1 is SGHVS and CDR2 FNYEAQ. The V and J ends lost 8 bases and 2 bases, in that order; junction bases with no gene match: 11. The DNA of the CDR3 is TGTGCCAGCGTCGGATTGGGGACTAGCGGGAGACCCTACAATGAGCAGTTCTTC. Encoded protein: CASVGLGTSGRPYNEQFF. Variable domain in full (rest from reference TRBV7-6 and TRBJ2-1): GAGVSQSPRYKVTKRGQDVALRCDPISGHVSLYWYRQALGQGPEFLTYFNYEAQQDKSGLPNDRFSAERPEGSISTLTIQRTEQRDSAMYRCASVGLGTSGRPYNEQFFGPGTRLTVL.

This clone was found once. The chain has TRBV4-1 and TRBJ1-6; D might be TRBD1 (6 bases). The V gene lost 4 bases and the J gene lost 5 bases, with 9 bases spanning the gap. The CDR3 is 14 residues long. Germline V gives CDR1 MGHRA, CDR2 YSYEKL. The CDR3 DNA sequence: TGCGCCAGCAGCCCCAGGGGAAATAATTCACCCCTCCACTTT. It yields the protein CASSPRGNNSPLHF.

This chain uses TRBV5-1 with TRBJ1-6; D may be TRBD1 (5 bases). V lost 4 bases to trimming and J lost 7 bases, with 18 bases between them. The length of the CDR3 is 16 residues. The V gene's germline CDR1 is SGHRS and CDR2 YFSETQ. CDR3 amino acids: CASSVPRDGANSPLHF. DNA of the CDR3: TGCGCCAGCAGCGTACCCCGGGACGGAGCGAATTCACCCCTCCACTTT.

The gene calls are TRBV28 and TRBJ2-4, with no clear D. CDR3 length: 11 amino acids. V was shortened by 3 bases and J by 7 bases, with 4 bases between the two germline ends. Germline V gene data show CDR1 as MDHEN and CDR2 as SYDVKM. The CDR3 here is CASSLHNIQYF. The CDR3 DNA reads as TGTGCCAGCAGTTTGCATAACATTCAGTACTTC.